The 25 T cell receptor beta chains listed next were all sequenced from one sample in a study of T-cell reconstitution after alpha-beta-depleted transplantation in children. Using unique molecular identifiers, the investigators prepared the TCRbeta library. MiXCR was run by TCRdb on the PCR reads, yielding one entry per CDR3 protein. The table lists some 490,000 distinct CDR3 sequences, 9.5% to 15% of them singletons. The sample in question was PBMCs from the stem cell graft donor, obtained from the stem cell graft. These receptors were obtained from a human donor who donated a stem cell graft to a child with combined immunodeficiency.

This clonotype was counted once. The CDR3 does not end in the conserved phenylalanine or tryptophan, so this is likely a read error. This chain joins TRBV20-1 and TRBJ1-5; D is ambiguous. Germline-derived CDR1 and CDR2 are DFQATT and SNEGSKA (reference sequence). This CDR3 contains 13 residues. Trimming took off 6 bases at V and 4 bases at J, with 13 bases between the two ends. CDR3 DNA: TGCAGTGCACTAAAGATAGGGAATCAGCCCCAGCATCTT. Its translation is CSALKIGNQPQHL.

This clonotype was found a few times. V and J are TRBV20-1 and TRBJ2-7; 11 nucleotides agree with TRBD2. The V and J ends lost 1 base and 2 bases, in that order; junction bases with no gene match: 7. This CDR3 spans 16 amino acids. Germline CDR1 is DFQATT and CDR2 is SNEGSKA (reference sequence). The CDR3: CSARAQGLAVTYEQYF. CDR3 bases: TGCAGTGCTAGAGCCCAGGGACTAGCGGTTACCTACGAGCAGTACTTC.

The sample holds a few counts of this clonotype. The chain is built from TRBV5-1 and TRBJ2-3, with TRBD1 matching over 7 bases. Germline lookup yields CDR1 SGHRS and CDR2 YFSETQ. This CDR3 is built from 17 residues. V dropped 3 bases and J dropped 3; count of bases not matched to a gene: 13. This chain's CDR3 is CASSSGQVLLGTDTQYF. CDR3 nucleotides: TGCGCCAGCAGCTCCGGACAGGTCCTCCTAGGTACAGATACGCAGTATTTT. Full variable domain (outside the CDR3, taken from reference TRBV5-1 and TRBJ2-3): KAGVTQTPRYLIKTRGQQVTLSCSPISGHRSVSWYQQTPGQGLQFLFEYFSETQRNKGNFPGRFSGRQFSNSRSEMNVSTLELGDSALYLCASSSGQVLLGTDTQYFGPGTRLTVL.

This chain connects TRBV9 to TRBJ1-2; 7 bases are shared with TRBD1. With V trimmed by 3 bases and J by 2 bases, 7 bases remained unmatched. Germline CDR1 SGDLS, CDR2 YYNGEE. This CDR3 contains 15 residues. The CDR3 nucleotides read TGTGCCAGCAGCGCAGCCCCGGACAGGAACTATGGCTACACCTTC. It translates to CASSAAPDRNYGYTF.

This clonotype was seen a handful of times. This chain joins TRBV18 and TRBJ1-2; 7 positions match TRBD1. The CDR3 is made up of 15 amino acids. The junction had 5 bases not matched to a gene; V was cut back by 3 bases and J by 1 base. Germline values: CDR1 KGHSH, CDR2 LQKENI. DNA of the CDR3: TGTGCCAGCTCACCGTCGGGACAGATTAACTATGGCTACACCTTC. It is translated as CASSPSGQINYGYTF.

This clonotype was seen more than once but under ten times. The CDR3 DNA follows: TGTGCCAGCAGCCCGGAAGGAGGATTCACTGAAGCTTTCTTT. It translates to CASSPEGGFTEAFF. V gene TRBV9 combines with J gene TRBJ1-1, with unresolved D. The CDR3 is 14 amino acids. Germline CDR1 SGDLS, CDR2 YYNGEE. V lost 4 bases and J lost 4, with 14 bases in between.

This clonotype has a handful of counts. J is TRBJ2-1 and V is TRBV3-1, with TRBD2 identical over 7 bases. Losses at the gene ends were 1 base for V and 5 bases for J; bases not matched to a gene: 11. This CDR3 comprises 17 residues. Germline V gene data show CDR1 as LGHDT and CDR2 as YNNKEL (reference sequence). CDR3 sequence: CASSQGGGGGTHNEQFF. The CDR3 DNA sequence: TGTGCCAGCAGCCAAGGTGGCGGCGGGGGTACCCACAATGAGCAGTTCTTC.

There are many counts of this clonotype. The chain links TRBV9 to TRBJ2-7; D gene ambiguous. There are 14 residues in the CDR3. V shed 0 bases and J shed 2 bases, with 9 bases lying between them. Germline V gene data show CDR1 as SGDLS and CDR2 as YYNGEE. The CDR3 region has the DNA TGTGCCAGCAGCGTAGGGCTCCAACCCTACGAGCAGTACTTC. Translating gives CASSVGLQPYEQYF.

A few counts support this clonotype. The genes are TRBV20-1 and TRBJ2-5, with 8 bases identical to TRBD2. V trimming: 0 bases; J trimming: 4 bases; junction bases outside the gene matches: 7. CDR3 length: 15 residues. CDR1 and CDR2 (germline): DFQATT, SNEGSKA (reference sequence). The CDR3 reads CSARDVIAGRETQYF. The CDR3 nucleotides are TGCAGTGCTAGAGATGTGATAGCGGGGAGAGAGACCCAGTACTTC.

This chain uses TRBV6-2 or TRBV6-3 with TRBJ2-2, with D unresolved. CDR3 size: 12 residues. V lost 1 base, J lost 6 bases, and 3 bases lay in between. Germline V CDR1 and CDR2: MNHEY, SVGEGT. CDR3 amino acids: CASSYFPGELFF. CDR3 DNA: TGTGCCAGCAGTTACTTCCCCGGGGAGCTGTTTTTT.

This chain links TRBV11-2 with TRBJ2-2, with unresolved D. The CDR3 runs to 15 residues. CDR1 and CDR2 from the germline V gene are SGHAT and FQNNGV. Deletions cut 3 bases from V and 0 bases from J, with 8 bases between. The CDR3 loop is CASSFRFSNTGELFF. In nucleotides, the CDR3 is TGTGCCAGCAGCTTTCGATTTTCGAACACCGGGGAGCTGTTTTTT.

This clonotype was seen ten or more times. V and J are TRBV27 and TRBJ1-6, with 8 bases aligning to TRBD1. The trim removed 6 bases at V and 6 bases at J, leaving 7 bases unmatched. The CDR3 has 15 amino acids. Per the germline V gene, CDR1 is MNHEY and CDR2 is SMNVEV (reference sequence). CDR3 coding DNA: TGTGCCAGCAGCGACAGGGGCCCCTTTAATTCACCCCTCCACTTT. The encoded protein is CASSDRGPFNSPLHF.

The chain's CDR3 is CATSRDWVSGTSYNEQFF. The CDR3, as DNA: TGTGCCACCAGCAGAGATTGGGTTAGCGGGACGTCCTACAATGAGCAGTTCTTC. The V gene is TRBV15, the J gene TRBJ2-1; 8 nucleotides line up with TRBD2. The length of the CDR3 is 18 residues. V shed 0 bases and J 1 base; nucleotides not matched to a gene: 8. Looked up from germline, CDR1 is LNHNV and CDR2 is YYDKDF (reference sequence).

This clonotype was observed a few times. This chain links TRBV12-3 or TRBV12-4 with TRBJ2-7; no definite D call. The CDR3 runs 12 residues. Trimming pared 1 base from V and 5 bases from J, leaving 6 bases between. The CDR3 DNA reads as TGTGCCAGCAGTTTAGGGTTTAACGAGCAGTACTTC. Translating gives CASSLGFNEQYF.

This clonotype was found a few times. This chain connects TRBV11-2 to TRBJ1-6; D call uncertain. The germline V gene has CDR1 SGHAT and CDR2 FQNNGV. The CDR3 has 15 amino acids. Trimming took off 5 bases at V and 10 bases at J, with 18 bases between the two ends. The CDR3 here is CASSLPVRGLSPLHF. Written as DNA, the CDR3 is TGTGCCAGCAGCCTCCCAGTCCGGGGTCTCTCACCCCTCCACTTT.

This clonotype was detected a few times. This rearrangement joins TRBV20-1 to TRBJ1-1, with TRBD1 as a possible D gene (6 bases). The CDR3 is 15 amino acids. V lost 0 bases, J lost 5 bases, and 16 bases lay in between. Germline lookup yields CDR1 DFQATT and CDR2 SNEGSKA (reference sequence). CDR3 DNA sequence: TGCAGTGCTAGAGATCTTGGGGGGGCGAGGACTGAAGCTTTCTTT. This translates into CSARDLGGARTEAFF.

At least ten counts were recorded for this clonotype. The rearrangement links TRBV10-3 to TRBJ2-5; D not resolved. Germline CDR1 is ENHRY and CDR2 is SYGVKD. The germline V and J ends were trimmed by 5 bases and 1 base, with 11 bases remaining between them. The CDR3 loop spans 14 amino acids. DNA of the CDR3: TGTGCCATCAGTCCTCGGGCAGGCCAAGAGACCCAGTACTTC. Residues: CAISPRAGQETQYF.

This clonotype was seen a handful of times. The J gene is TRBJ1-5, the V gene TRBV10-3; no reliable D call. CDR3 length equals 16 residues. Germline V gene data show CDR1 as ENHRY and CDR2 as SYGVKD. V shed 2 bases and J shed 4 bases, with 15 bases lying between them. CDR3 sequence (DNA): TGTGCCATCAGTGAGGAGGCAAGGGTCTGGAATCAGCCCCAGCATTTT. Translation: CAISEEARVWNQPQHF.

There are a few counts of this clonotype. The rearrangement uses TRBV24-1 and TRBJ2-1; D remains ambiguous. The CDR3 runs to 16 residues. V lost 5 bases to trimming and J lost 3 bases, with 16 bases between them. Germline V gene data show CDR1 as KGHDR and CDR2 as SFDVKD. The CDR3 spells CATSGPPARSYNEQFF. The CDR3 region has the DNA TGTGCCACCAGTGGTCCTCCCGCTCGCAGCTACAATGAGCAGTTCTTC.

This clonotype was seen at least ten times. The rearrangement links TRBV29-1 to TRBJ2-7, with 7 bases aligning to TRBD1. CDR3 length equals 13 residues. Germline V CDR1 and CDR2: SQVTM, ANQGSEA. The V segment lost 7 bases and the J segment 2 bases; nucleotides outside the gene matches: 8. For the CDR3, the DNA is TGCAGCGCTGGTCGTGGGACAGCCTACGAGCAGTACTTC. This sequence encodes CSAGRGTAYEQYF.

This clonotype was seen repeatedly, ten times or more. V and J are TRBV5-5 and TRBJ2-4; TRBD2 might be the D (6 bases). This CDR3 region has 13 residues. The V gene's germline CDR1 is SGHKS and CDR2 YYEKEE (reference sequence). V shed 4 bases and J shed 6 bases, with 11 bases lying between them. The CDR3 nucleotides are TGTGCCAGCAGCCTCGTCGGGGGAAACATTCAGTACTTC. It encodes CASSLVGGNIQYF.

This clonotype was counted at least ten times. The rearrangement links TRBV20-1 to TRBJ2-1, with 12 bases that match TRBD2. Germline V lookup: CDR1 DFQATT, CDR2 SNEGSKA (reference sequence). The V segment lost 6 bases and the J segment 1 base; nucleotides outside the gene matches: 7. This CDR3 is built from 16 residues. This CDR3 is CSATPSGRASYNEQFF. The CDR3 bases are TGCAGTGCCACCCCTAGCGGGAGGGCATCCTACAATGAGCAGTTCTTC.

This chain joins TRBV12-3 or TRBV12-4 and TRBJ2-1; 8 nucleotides agree with TRBD2. The CDR3 is 19 residues long. J gave up 2 bases and V 3 bases, and 15 bases lay outside the gene matches. CDR3: CASSFGPVGGRIPYNEQFF. CDR3 coding DNA: TGTGCCAGCAGTTTCGGGCCTGTCGGCGGGAGGATACCCTACAATGAGCAGTTCTTC.

This clonotype has only a few counts. The V gene is TRBV5-1, the J gene TRBJ2-7; D remains ambiguous. Germline-derived CDR1 and CDR2 are SGHRS and YFSETQ. This CDR3 has 13 amino acids. Trimming stripped 0 bases from V and 2 bases from J, with 6 bases between. The DNA of the CDR3 is TGCGCCAGCAGCTTGGTTAGCACCTACGAGCAGTACTTC. Protein product: CASSLVSTYEQYF.

V gene TRBV11-1 combines with J gene TRBJ2-5, with D unclear. The V and J ends lost 5 bases and 5 bases respectively, with 27 bases between them. Germline V lookup: CDR1 SGHAT, CDR2 FQDESV (reference sequence). This CDR3 spans 18 amino acids. The CDR3 protein is CASSLLTGPVNTRETQYF. The CDR3 DNA reads TGTGCCAGCAGCCTCCTAACGGGCCCAGTGAACACCCGTGAGACCCAGTACTTC.